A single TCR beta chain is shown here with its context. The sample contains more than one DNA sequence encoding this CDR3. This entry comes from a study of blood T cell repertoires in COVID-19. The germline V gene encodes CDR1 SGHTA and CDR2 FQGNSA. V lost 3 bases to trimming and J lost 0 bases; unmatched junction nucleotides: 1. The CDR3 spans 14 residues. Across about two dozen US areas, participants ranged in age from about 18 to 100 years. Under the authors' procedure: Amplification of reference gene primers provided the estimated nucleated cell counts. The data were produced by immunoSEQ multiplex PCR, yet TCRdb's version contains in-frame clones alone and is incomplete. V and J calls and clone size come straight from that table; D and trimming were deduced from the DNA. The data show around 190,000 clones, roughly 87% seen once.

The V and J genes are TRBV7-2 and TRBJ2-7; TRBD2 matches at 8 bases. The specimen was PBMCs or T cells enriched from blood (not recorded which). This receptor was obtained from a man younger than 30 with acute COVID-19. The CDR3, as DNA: TGTGCCAGCAGCTTTGCGGGAGGCTCCTACGAGCAGTACTTC. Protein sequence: CASSFAGGSYEQYF.